This T cell receptor beta chain was recovered during a study of OX40 agonist ivuxolimab in advanced cancers. Study background: Ivuxolimab is a fully human IgG2 antibody that activates OX40 (CD134).

The repertoire was sequenced with immunoSEQ multiplex PCR; TCRdb's copy has only in-frame clones and lacks some. This table has roughly 100,000 clones, 80% to 90% appearing once. This clone is a singleton in its sample. This CDR3 comprises 15 residues. Per germline, CDR1 SGDLS and CDR2 YYNGEE. Trimming took 0 bases from V and 0 from J, leaving 10 bases between them. This TCR came from an adult with an advanced solid tumor such as melanoma, head and neck, liver or kidney cancer. This material consisted of CD4+ or CD8+ T cells sorted from blood, taken in a trial of the OX40 agonist ivuxolimab. V gene TRBV9 combines with J gene TRBJ2-7; possibly TRBD2 for D (5 bases). The CDR3 DNA reads as TGTGCCAGCAGCGTAGCGGTAGGGAGCTCCTACGAGCAGTACTTC. Protein product: CASSVAVGSSYEQYF.